The following is a T cell receptor beta chain sequence with its context. Its cognate antigen has yet to be identified. Base quality data are lacking; no much larger clone is found one base away. This sample is part of a study of blood T cell repertoires in COVID-19 (dated by TCRdb to the early 2020s). About the full investigation: Samples from collaborators originated in the United States, Italy and Spain and spanned both the acute and convalescent phases of COVID-19. The samples were drawn from two sources: the first 160 participants of the ongoing ImmuneRACE study, and 1,254 subjects contributed by 6 global collaborators. Subjects who had been exposed to COVID-19, were actively infected with it, or had recovered from it provided the deeply sampled blood TCRbeta repertoires that made up the dataset. Where available, HLA class I and class II types were obtained from metadata supplied by the sample provider rather than from assay-based typing. A freely available public database, intended as a resource for researchers studying the immune response to SARS-CoV-2, is where the repertoires were released. The sample metadata nearly always contained a de-identified subject ID, COVID-19 status, age in years and sex. The prospective study material was composed of cDNA or gDNA derived from T cells, B-cell-depleted T cells, or PBMCs. What the work shows at the level of the full study, not this receptor alone: How much clinical and demographic metadata was included differed by source and by participant, and the metadata was provided uncurated.

V drops 0 bases and J drops 7 bases, leaving 10 bases in between. The CDR3 runs 14 residues from the cysteine to the phenylalanine. Only CDR3 DNA remains: 42 bases, in frame from the first base. According to the germline V gene, CDR1 reads SNHLY and CDR2 reads FYNNEI. In the prospective study, participants were roughly 18 to 95 years old, resided in 25 or so geographic areas of the United States, and were enrolled through a virtual design. Cohort assignment in the prospective study relied on participant-reported clinical history from a screening survey and a study questionnaire. Recovered participants in ImmuneRACE Cohort 3 were defined by two consecutive negative NP/OP PCR tests, clearance by a healthcare professional, or resolution of symptoms. In the prospective study, mobile phlebotomists collected whole blood, serum and a nasopharyngeal or oropharyngeal swab from each participant. Participants in the prospective study had the option to provide additional blood draws and questionnaires over an approximately 2-month period. Before DNA extraction, prospective study blood samples were shipped either frozen or at room temperature.

The immunoSEQ Assay, a bias-controlled multiplex PCR, was used to amplify TCRbeta CDR3 regions from genomic DNA. On the study's bioinformatics: Nucleated cell counts per sample were estimated from amplification of reference gene primers within the assay. To quantify the absolute abundance of each unique TCRbeta CDR3 rearrangement, sequence reads were collapsed and filtered. For each sample, productive Simpson clonality was calculated as the square root of Simpson's diversity index across productive rearrangements. TCRdb took this table from immuneACCESS and kept in-frame rearrangements with V and J called. Such tables lack part of the clones; where checked against another copy, unresolved V genes explain under half of the gap, and the rest is unexplained. The DNA gave D and trimming, while V, J and clone size come from that table. The sample profile shows 150,000 to 190,000 clones; approximately 79% of them were found once. Around 7% of the sample lies in the top ten.

The rearranged chain carries TRBV2 and TRBJ1-5; possibly the D gene is TRBD1, per 6 matching bases. The receptor comes from a middle-aged man who had recovered from COVID-19. The sequencing input was PBMCs or T cells enriched from blood (not recorded which). The DNA sequence follows: TGTGCCAGCAGTGAAGCACAGGGTTTGCAGCCCCAGCATTTT. This sequence encodes CASSEAQGLQPQHF.